Listed below are T cell receptor beta chains from one sample, sequenced in a study of vaccination effects on CD4 cells after COVID-19. Their antigen targets remain unknown. Sequencing was performed with immunoSEQ multiplex PCR; in TCRdb, only in-frame clones are kept and a portion is missing. The repertoire holds tens of thousands of clones, roughly four fifths seen once, with about 1.4% in the top ten. The sample in question was CD4+ T cells from PBMCs cultured with HCoV-NL63 spike peptides, obtained after COVID-19 vaccination. The source of these receptors is a human donor who received a COVID-19 vaccine. Some clones in this sample may be carry-over from other donors' samples. CDR3s include the opening cysteine and the closing phenylalanine or tryptophan.

V	CDR3
TRBV3-1/TRBV3-2	CASSQAGAGGEAFF
TRBV6-5	CASNRDGLRNTEAFF
TRBV18	CASSPVQGAPGANVLTF
TRBV10-1	CASSEGGAGNIQYF
TRBV28	CASSSGESSGANVLTF
TRBV24-1	CATSGGQANTEAFF
TRBV9	CASSVAGPRSPLHF
TRBV2	CASTRREGAETQYF
TRBV5-8	CASSLTGDFGEAFF
TRBV5-1	CASSFEQLPNYGYTF
TRBV12-5	CASGLRTSSNEQFF
TRBV3-1/TRBV3-2	CASRGSGGANTEAFF
TRBV6-2/TRBV6-3	CASRPPGQRQNNEQFF
TRBV15	CATLGQGTGELFF
TRBV11-3	CASSLGKNTEAFF
TRBV6-5	CASSYMGGPYNEQFF
TRBV5-1	CASSLDREANYGYTF
TRBV5-1	CASSADGTAGNTIYF
TRBV7-3	CASSLGDTTDTQYF
TRBV7-3	CASRHDSGDYTEAFF
TRBV11-1	CASSNRDRVGTDTQYF
TRBV3-1/TRBV3-2	CASSPQRQGLMGGYTF
TRBV18	CASSSGPSNEKLFF
TRBV9	CASSVEGTGELFF
TRBV30	CACTKGQPNEKLFF
TRBV2	CASKPGLAADTQYF
TRBV11-2	CASSGTTGGVQPQHF
TRBV7-8	CASSLAGLEQFF
TRBV5-6	CASTYRALGTEAFF
TRBV12-3/TRBV12-4	CASSLAANTIYF
TRBV9	CASSPHTEAFF
TRBV23-1	CASSQSRGGPYNSPLHF
TRBV6-6	CASRTRQTYGYTF
TRBV2	CASTVGSPLHF
TRBV10-3	CAVLDGDTGELFF
TRBV27	CASSRLQGYGYTF
TRBV15	CATSRGPRTTDTQYF
TRBV6-4	CASSGEPNYGYTF
TRBV4-1	CASSQEKGGTVNEQFF
TRBV7-2	CASSLVFANTGELFF
TRBV6-5	CASRNDSPLHF
TRBV29-1	CSVTRTLPNTGELFF
TRBV6-6	CASSRRPNQPQHF
TRBV3-1/TRBV3-2	CASSQEEYEQFF
TRBV12-3/TRBV12-4	CASSPGQGGGYTF
TRBV3-1/TRBV3-2	CASSQRGIRTGTGELFF
TRBV2	CASSEPSQETQYF
TRBV10-3	CAISDSVGRETQYF
TRBV29-1	CSVGRVEGGYTF
TRBV7-8	CASSRGGSNQPQHF
TRBV11-2	CASSLDGDTGELFF
TRBV5-1	CASGRDVTQETQYF